The T cell receptor beta chain under discussion was sequenced for a study of identical twins. Per the germline V gene, CDR1 is LGHNT and CDR2 is FRNRAP. Trimming took 6 bases from V and 6 from J, leaving 15 bases between them. This CDR3 has 13 residues. Study-wide results and caveats: There was more out-of-frame TCR alpha sharing in monozygotic twins than models estimated. One should note that invariant MAIT and iNKT cells could partly confound zero-insertion analyses.

In its sample, this clonotype was seen a few times. Its antigen is unknown. Template switching, a step in the protocol, added a universal primer site, and cDNA carried unique molecular identifiers. TCRdb re-derived calls from the 5' RACE reads in MiXCR, one entry per CDR3 protein. The repertoire has around 490,000 distinct CDR3 sequences, roughly 15% of them found once; the top ten carry 0.35% to 0.45%. Healthy Caucasians supplied all donations. This same sample was also part of a study on yellow fever vaccine responses in identical twins.

The rearrangement uses TRBV12-5 and TRBJ2-7; D unclear. The source material was CD4+ T cells sorted from blood. The receptor was isolated from a woman aged 18-29 years in good health. The DNA for the CDR3 is TGTGCTAGTGGCCCCCTGGGGTCCACCGAGCAGTACTTC. Translation gives CASGPLGSTEQYF.